Below, 31 T cell receptor beta chains from the same sample are listed, as sequenced in a study of patients and donors after allogeneic stem cell transplantation. TCRdb itself ran the RT-PCR reads through MiXCR, one entry per CDR3 protein. The sample records approximately 220,000 distinct CDR3 sequences, over 30% being singletons. Specimen: blood, either unsorted or a sorted T cell fraction (not recorded which). These TCRs come from a human donor who was either an allogeneic HSCT recipient or a stem cell or donor lymphocyte infusion donor (not recorded which). It is not recorded whose cells these are; they may come from a transplant donor.

The CDR3 coding sequence is TGTGCCACCAGTGATAACGGCAGGGGGAATCAGCCCCAGCATTTT. Protein: CATSDNGRGNQPQHF. V gene TRBV24-1 combines with J gene TRBJ1-5, with 7 bases identical to TRBD1. The CDR3 contains 15 residues. CDR1 is KGHDR, CDR2 SFDVKD, per germline. V dropped 3 bases and J dropped 4; count of bases not matched to a gene: 5.

Only a few counts were recorded for this clonotype. The chain combines TRBV21-1 with TRBJ2-1; the table's D gene call, TRBD2, was not cross checked with the DNA. TRBV21-1 is noted as a pseudogene. This CDR3 contains 18 residues. The CDR3: CASSKRTSGGPPYNEQFF. The DNA of the CDR3 is TGTGCCAGCAGCAAGAGGACTAGCGGGGGGCCCCCATACAATGAGCAGTTCTTC.

The V and J genes are TRBV5-1 and TRBJ1-1; D is uncertain. The CDR3 sequence is 14 residues long. V lost 8 bases to trimming and J lost 4 bases, with 18 bases between them. Germline V gene sequence: CDR1 SGHRS, CDR2 YFSETQ. CDR3 sequence: CASTPTEWGTEAFF. CDR3 sequence (DNA): TGCGCCAGTACCCCGACGGAATGGGGCACTGAAGCTTTCTTT.

The chain carries TRBV7-6 and TRBJ1-5, with a weak D call TRBD1 (5 bases). Germline CDR1 SGHVS, CDR2 FNYEAQ. This CDR3 spans 18 amino acids. V dropped 2 bases and J dropped 0 bases, with 17 bases sitting between them. CDR3 nucleotide sequence: TGTGCCAGCAGCTTAAATCCGGGACCGAAATATAGCAATCAGCCCCAGCATTTT. Protein product: CASSLNPGPKYSNQPQHF.

The chain couples TRBV7-9 to TRBJ2-7; D not certain. V was clipped by 5 bases and J by 1 base, with 15 bases between them. CDR1 and CDR2 (germline): SEHNR, FQNEAQ (reference sequence). The CDR3 runs to 15 residues. This chain's CDR3 is CASSPGAALSYEQYF. The CDR3 bases are TGTGCCAGCAGCCCAGGCGCGGCACTTTCCTACGAGCAGTACTTC.

The chain has TRBV5-1 and TRBJ1-6, with 11 bases identical to TRBD1. The CDR3 loop spans 14 amino acids. The germline V gene has CDR1 SGHRS and CDR2 YFSETQ. V lost 6 bases to trimming and J lost 8 bases; unmatched junction nucleotides: 4. The CDR3 region has the DNA TGCGCCAGCACCTCGGGACAGGGGGATTCACCCCTCCACTTT. Translation gives CASTSGQGDSPLHF.

This clonotype was picked up a small number of times. The chain has TRBV10-3 and TRBJ1-6; weak D call: TRBD1 (6 bases). Germline V gene lookup returns CDR1 ENHRY and CDR2 SYGVKD. The V gene lost 7 bases and the J gene lost 8 bases, with 12 bases spanning the gap. This CDR3 region has 13 residues. CDR3 nucleotides: TGTGCCATCAATGGGGGCTGGGATTCACCCCTCCACTTT. Encoded protein: CAINGGWDSPLHF.

The rearrangement joins TRBV28 to TRBJ1-1; tentative D call: TRBD1 (5 bases). The germline V and J ends were trimmed by 7 bases and 0 bases, with 9 bases remaining between them. The CDR3 has 13 residues. Germline assignment: CDR1 MDHEN and CDR2 SYDVKM. CDR3 nucleotide sequence: TGTGCCAGCATGCAGGGCTTGAACACTGAAGCTTTCTTT. Translating gives CASMQGLNTEAFF.

Ten or more counts support this clonotype. The chain is built from TRBV15 and TRBJ1-1; D is perhaps TRBD1 (5 bases). This CDR3 is built from 16 residues. Trimming took 0 bases from V and 0 from J, leaving 11 bases between them. CDR1 LNHNV and CDR2 YYDKDF come from the germline V gene (reference sequence). CDR3 loop: CATSRESGRLNTEAFF. The CDR3, as DNA: TGTGCCACCAGCAGAGAGTCAGGGCGGTTGAACACTGAAGCTTTCTTT.

This clonotype turned up a few times. The V and J genes are TRBV3-1 and TRBJ2-7, with D perhaps given as TRBD1 or TRBD2 (5 bases each). The V gene's germline CDR1 is LGHDT and CDR2 YNNKEL (reference sequence). The CDR3 totals 12 residues. Deletions cut 3 bases from V and 3 bases from J, with 6 bases between. CDR3 nucleotide sequence: TGTGCCAGCAGCCAGGGGGTCTACGAGCAGTACTTC. This sequence encodes CASSQGVYEQYF.

The chain couples TRBV24-1 to TRBJ1-2; no firm D call. V lost 4 bases to trimming and J lost 6 bases, with 20 bases between them. The V gene's germline CDR1 is KGHDR and CDR2 SFDVKD. The CDR3 loop spans 16 amino acids. Here the CDR3 DNA reads TGTGCCACCAGTGACTCAGCCGCTTCGACAAATCATGGCTACACCTTC. Its protein product is CATSDSAASTNHGYTF.

This clonotype was detected ten times or more. The V call is TRBV7-9, the J call TRBJ1-1; D not resolved. The CDR3 contains 12 residues. Per the germline V gene, CDR1 is SEHNR and CDR2 is FQNEAQ (reference sequence). The germline V and J ends were trimmed by 4 bases and 0 bases, with 3 bases remaining between them. This CDR3 is CASSSMNTEAFF. In nucleotides, the CDR3 is TGTGCCAGCAGCTCGATGAACACTGAAGCTTTCTTT.

This clonotype was observed a handful of times. The conserved closing phenylalanine or tryptophan is absent in this CDR3, likely reflecting a read error. The chain is built from TRBV15 and TRBJ2-3; D unclear. Trimming shortened V by 6 bases and J by 0 bases, and 13 bases separated the two germline ends. The CDR3 has 15 amino acids. Germline assignment: CDR1 LNHNV and CDR2 YYDKDF (reference sequence). The CDR3 DNA follows: TGTGCCACCAGTCCGACTCTTTCTAGCACAGATACGCAGTATTCT. It yields the protein CATSPTLSSTDTQYS.

In this sample, this clonotype turned up once. The chain links TRBV15 to TRBJ2-7; no firm D call. The V end lost 0 bases, the J end lost 2 bases, and 8 bases lay between the germline ends. The CDR3 extends over 14 amino acids. Germline lookup yields CDR1 LNHNV and CDR2 YYDKDF (reference sequence). In DNA form, the CDR3 reads TGTGCCACCAGCAGAGATCCAAGGACCTACGAGCAGTACTTC. It translates to CATSRDPRTYEQYF.

The V gene is TRBV29-1, the J gene TRBJ1-5; the match to TRBD1 covers 9 bases. This CDR3 contains 13 residues. Germline V CDR1 and CDR2: SQVTM, ANQGSEA. V gave up 7 bases and J gave up 4 bases; unmatched junction bases: 5. CDR3 bases: TGCAGCGCCGGGACAGGGACAAATCAGCCCCAGCATTTT. It encodes CSAGTGTNQPQHF.

This clonotype was detected only once. V is TRBV5-5 and J is TRBJ1-3; D is perhaps TRBD1 (6 bases). Per germline, CDR1 SGHKS and CDR2 YYEKEE (reference sequence). The CDR3 extends over 13 amino acids. Between the trimmed V and J ends, which lost 0 bases and 7 bases, there was a span of 8 bases. Here the CDR3 reads CASSLAQGNTIYF. In DNA form, the CDR3 reads TGTGCCAGCAGCTTGGCACAGGGCAACACCATATATTTT.

This clonotype has only a few counts. The CDR3 protein is CASSLWGGKIDTEAFF. In DNA, the CDR3 is TGCGCCAGCAGCCTCTGGGGGGGTAAAATAGACACTGAAGCTTTCTTT. This chain links TRBV4-1 with TRBJ1-1; D might be TRBD1 (5 bases). Trimming cost V 4 bases and J 3 bases, with 18 bases left between them. Germline V gene lookup returns CDR1 MGHRA and CDR2 YSYEKL. CDR3 size: 16 residues.

This clonotype has more than one count but fewer than ten. The chain couples TRBV29-1 to TRBJ1-1, with unresolved D. Germline values: CDR1 SQVTM, CDR2 ANQGSEA. This CDR3 has 11 amino acids. V gave up 0 bases and J gave up 9 bases, with 8 bases separating them. Here the CDR3 DNA reads TGCAGCGTTGAAGATAGGCCTAAAGCTTTCTTT. This codes for CSVEDRPKAFF.

V gene TRBV3-1 combines with J gene TRBJ1-1; no clear D. The CDR3 runs 13 residues. Germline V CDR1 and CDR2: LGHDT, YNNKEL (reference sequence). The V end was cut by 4 bases, the J end by 8 bases, with 14 bases between. The CDR3 is CASSPGRGSEAFF. The CDR3 coding sequence is TGTGCCAGCAGCCCAGGAAGAGGGAGCGAAGCTTTCTTT.

This clonotype has only a few counts. This chain uses TRBV7-9 with TRBJ1-6, with D possibly matching TRBD1 (6 bases). CDR1 and CDR2 from the germline V gene are SEHNR and FQNEAQ (reference sequence). The CDR3 runs to 15 residues. V shed 5 bases and J shed 7 bases, with 15 bases lying between them. CDR3 in amino acids: CASSAAGAGNSPLHF. The CDR3 DNA follows: TGTGCCAGCAGCGCTGCAGGGGCCGGGAATTCACCCCTCCACTTT.

The rearrangement uses TRBV7-8 and TRBJ1-5; tentative D call: TRBD1 (6 bases). Germline-derived CDR1 and CDR2 are SGHVS and FQNEAQ. The ends were cut back, 5 bases at V and 9 bases at J, with 20 bases in the middle. The length of the CDR3 is 15 residues. This CDR3 reads CASSTTGTLGWPQHF. The CDR3 DNA reads as TGTGCCAGCAGCACCACAGGGACCCTGGGATGGCCCCAGCATTTT. Using reference TRBV7-8 and TRBJ1-5 for the parts outside the CDR3, the full variable domain is GAGVSQSPRYKVAKRGQDVALRCDPISGHVSLFWYQQALGQGPEFLTYFQNEAQLDKSGLPSDRFFAERPEGSVSTLKIQRTQQEDSAVYLCASSTTGTLGWPQHFGDGTRLSIL.

CDR3 in amino acids: CASSYSGYTEAFF. CDR3 nucleotides: TGTGCCAGCAGTTACTCTGGGTACACTGAAGCTTTCTTT. The rearrangement uses TRBV6-2 or TRBV6-3 and TRBJ1-1; D is uncertain. V was trimmed by 0 bases and J by 3 bases, leaving 5 bases between them. Germline lookup yields CDR1 MNHEY and CDR2 SVGEGT. The CDR3 is made up of 13 amino acids.

The chain links TRBV2 to TRBJ1-2; 9 nucleotides agree with TRBD1. The J segment lost 5 bases and the V segment lost 7 bases, leaving 11 bases of the junction unmatched. Germline V gene lookup returns CDR1 SNHLY and CDR2 FYNNEI. The CDR3 extends over 15 amino acids. This CDR3 is CASKKTGGGYYGYTF. CDR3 coding DNA: TGTGCCAGCAAGAAGACAGGGGGTGGGTATTATGGCTACACCTTC.

The J gene is TRBJ2-3, the V gene TRBV20-1, with 14 bases lining up with TRBD2. CDR3 length: 14 amino acids. Germline CDR1 DFQATT, CDR2 SNEGSKA (reference sequence). With V trimmed by 5 bases and J by 5 bases, 3 bases remained unmatched. The CDR3 region has the DNA TGCAGTGCTCGACTAGCGGGGGGGAAAGATACGCAGTATTTT. Amino acid sequence: CSARLAGGKDTQYF.

The chain carries TRBV6-2 or TRBV6-3 and TRBJ2-2; D unclear. Looked up from germline, CDR1 is MNHEY and CDR2 is SVGEGT. The V and J ends lost 5 bases and 4 bases respectively, with 11 bases between them. CDR3 length: 14 amino acids. For the CDR3, the DNA is TGTGCCAGCAGTAACCGGGCCTTCACCGGGGAGCTGTTTTTT. This sequence encodes CASSNRAFTGELFF.

The chain joins TRBV20-1 to TRBJ2-1; 14 nucleotides line up with TRBD2. Looked up from germline, CDR1 is DFQATT and CDR2 is SNEGSKA (reference sequence). Germline trimming cut 6 bases from V and 3 bases from J; bases unmatched to any gene: 7. The CDR3 contains 16 residues. The CDR3 protein is CSAHGTSGGLYNEQFF. The CDR3 DNA is TGCAGTGCACATGGGACTAGCGGGGGCCTCTACAATGAGCAGTTCTTC.

There are many counts of this clonotype. The chain carries TRBV12-3 or TRBV12-4 and TRBJ1-2, with a tentative D call TRBD1 (5 bases). This CDR3 is 14 amino acids long. The V gene lost 5 bases and the J gene lost 0 bases, with 10 bases spanning the gap. The chain's CDR3 is CASSPGTANYGYTF. In DNA form, the CDR3 reads TGTGCCAGCAGTCCCGGGACCGCTAACTATGGCTACACCTTC.

The chain employs TRBV30 and TRBJ2-7; D might be TRBD1 or TRBD2, each matching 6 bases. Trimming took 2 bases from V and 0 from J, leaving 11 bases between them. Germline assignment: CDR1 GTSNPN and CDR2 SVGIG (reference sequence). The CDR3 length is 14 residues. DNA of the CDR3: TGTGCCTGGAGTAAAGGGGGGAGCTCCTACGAGCAGTACTTC. Its translation is CAWSKGGSSYEQYF.

The V call is TRBV5-1, the J call TRBJ1-2; no clear D. Trimming removed 2 bases at V and 0 bases at J, with 8 bases between. The CDR3 has 14 residues. Germline CDR1 reads SGHRS; CDR2 reads YFSETQ. CDR3: CASSFETANYGYTF. CDR3 nucleotides: TGCGCCAGCAGCTTCGAAACAGCTAACTATGGCTACACCTTC.

CDR3 in amino acids: CASSPRTGIFSTDTQYF. CDR3 bases: TGTGCCAGCAGCCCTCGGACAGGGATTTTCAGCACAGATACGCAGTATTTT. The V gene is TRBV9, the J gene TRBJ2-3; 8 bases are a match to TRBD1. The V segment lost 4 bases and the J segment 0 bases; nucleotides outside the gene matches: 10. The V gene's germline CDR1 is SGDLS and CDR2 YYNGEE. The CDR3 is 17 amino acids. Full variable domain (rest looked up from reference TRBV9 and TRBJ2-3): DSGVTQTPKHLITATGQRVTLRCSPRSGDLSVYWYQQSLDQGLQFLIQYYNGEERAKGNILERFSAQQFPDLHSELNLSSLELGDSALYFCASSPRTGIFSTDTQYFGPGTRLTVL.

The chain recombines TRBV12-3 or TRBV12-4 with TRBJ1-2, with D tentatively TRBD1 (5 bases). Trimming removed 10 bases at V and 0 bases at J, with 12 bases between. This CDR3 has 13 amino acids. The CDR3 DNA reads TGTGCCATCAGAGACAGAGCTAACTATGGCTACACCTTC. Translating it yields CAIRDRANYGYTF.